Detailed here is one TCR beta chain. TCRdb's copy holds only in-frame clones and misses some; the assay was immunoSEQ multiplex PCR. The repertoire holds about 2 million clones, with 90% to 95% as singletons. These data are taken from a study of shared clonotypes between healthy human individuals. The V and J ends lost 2 bases and 8 bases respectively, with 7 bases between them. Germline V gene sequence: CDR1 SGHTA, CDR2 FQGNSA. The CDR3 is 13 amino acids. The source of this sequence is a man aged 18 to 30 in good health. The chain links TRBV7-2 to TRBJ1-6; D gene uncertain. Source material: naive CD4+ T cells sorted from blood. The subset denotes: CD45RA+ positively selected. The CDR3 coding sequence is TGTGCCAGCAGCTTAAGCTTCGATTCACCCCTCCACTTT. The encoded protein is CASSLSFDSPLHF.